These 8 T cell receptor beta chains were all obtained from the same sample, sequenced in a study of blood T cell repertoires in COVID-19 (dated by TCRdb to 2018 to 2021). Library preparation employed the immunoSEQ multiplex PCR assay. TCRdb obtained this table from immuneACCESS and retained in-frame rearrangements with V and J assigned. These tables miss some clones; where compared with another copy, unresolved V genes account for less than half of the shortfall, and the remainder is unexplained. The sample data list around 100,000 clones, and 80% to 90% of these were observed just once. The leading ten clones occupy 2.5% to 3% of the sample. The specimen was peripheral blood. Receptors were obtained from a man between 45 and 60 years old with COVID-19, enrolled during active disease.

The chain couples TRBV5-4 to TRBJ1-2, with D possibly matching TRBD1 (6 bases). Germline CDR1 reads SGHNT; CDR2 reads YYREEE (reference sequence). V lost 0 bases to trimming and J lost 0 bases, with 12 bases between them. The CDR3 runs to 16 residues. The CDR3 here is CASSLAGGLANYGYTF. The CDR3, as DNA: TGTGCCAGCAGCTTGGCGGGGGGCTTGGCTAACTATGGCTACACCTTC.

Here the CDR3 DNA reads TGTGCCAGCAGCGTGACAGGTCCCAATCAGCCCCAGCATTTT. It encodes CASSVTGPNQPQHF. The rearrangement joins TRBV27 to TRBJ1-5; possible D gene TRBD1, 6 bases. The CDR3 extends over 14 amino acids. The V end was cut by 6 bases, the J end by 3 bases, with 12 bases between. Looked up from germline, CDR1 is MNHEY and CDR2 is SMNVEV (reference sequence).

The CDR3 DNA is TGCAGCGTTGGTAGGCAGGGTGGGACTGAAGCTTTCTTT. Protein sequence: CSVGRQGGTEAFF. The V gene is TRBV29-1, the J gene TRBJ1-1; D might be TRBD1 (5 bases). Germline V CDR1 and CDR2: SQVTM, ANQGSEA. The CDR3 is made up of 13 amino acids. The V gene lost 4 bases and the J gene lost 5 bases, with 14 bases spanning the gap.

The chain combines TRBV4-2 with TRBJ1-4; 8 nucleotides line up with TRBD1. Per the germline V gene, CDR1 is LGHNA and CDR2 is YNFKEQ. This CDR3 has 13 residues. Trimming took 4 bases from V and 7 from J; bases not matched to a gene: 2. The CDR3 protein is CASSPGGGEKLFF. CDR3 sequence (DNA): TGTGCCAGCAGCCCAGGGGGCGGTGAAAAACTGTTTTTT.

This sequence joins TRBV7-6 and TRBJ2-7, with a tentative D call TRBD2 (6 bases). Trimming shortened V by 5 bases and J by 0 bases, and 14 bases separated the two germline ends. CDR3 length: 15 residues. CDR1 and CDR2 from the germline V gene are SGHVS and FNYEAQ. The CDR3 DNA follows: TGTGCCAGCAGCCAGACGGGACTTAGCTCCTACGAGCAGTACTTC. Protein: CASSQTGLSSYEQYF.

The chain joins TRBV6-4 to TRBJ2-3, with D maybe TRBD1 (7 bases). Trimming left V 3 bases short and J 3 bases short, with 10 bases between. Germline V gene sequence: CDR1 MRHNA, CDR2 SNTAGT. The CDR3 is made up of 14 amino acids. This CDR3 reads CASSEEGATDTQYF. DNA for the CDR3: TGTGCCAGCAGTGAGGAGGGGGCAACAGATACGCAGTATTTT.

The V gene is TRBV6-6, the J gene TRBJ2-1, with 11 bases matching TRBD2. V shed 6 bases and J 4 bases; nucleotides not matched to a gene: 8. Germline V lookup: CDR1 MNHNY, CDR2 SVGAGI (reference sequence). This CDR3 has 16 amino acids. The CDR3 sequence: CASSHTSGGGYNEQFF. The CDR3, as DNA: TGTGCCAGCAGCCACACTAGCGGGGGAGGATACAATGAGCAGTTCTTC.

The rearrangement joins TRBV28 to TRBJ1-2, with D maybe TRBD1 (6 bases). The CDR3 runs 14 residues. Germline V lookup: CDR1 MDHEN, CDR2 SYDVKM. The ends were cut back, 4 bases at V and 2 bases at J, with 11 bases in the middle. CDR3 sequence (DNA): TGTGCCAGCAGTTCTCCCGGACAGAACTATGGCTACACCTTC. As protein: CASSSPGQNYGYTF.